Listed below are T cell receptor beta chains from one sample, sequenced in a study of cytomegalovirus exposure and HLA in healthy donors. Assay: immunoSEQ multiplex PCR; the TCRdb copy retains only in-frame clones and omits some. This table lists some 39,000 clones. Material for sequencing was PBMCs. The source is a male donor in good health and CMV-seronegative. CDR3s include the opening cysteine and the closing phenylalanine or tryptophan. D genes are given only for firm matches.

>TRBD1|16|TRBV19|TRBJ1-5
TGTGCCAGTAGTACCCCATACGGACAGGGTCGTCAGCCCCAGCATTTT
CASSTPYGQGRQPQHF
>NA|15|TRBV5-1|TRBJ2-1
TGCGCCAGCAGCGTCCAACACGGGGGGCCCGGTGAGCAGTTCTTC
CASSVQHGGPGEQFF
>NA|14|TRBV6-1|TRBJ1-1
TGTGCCAGCAGTGGACTACGTTTGAGACGCGTAGCTTTCTTT
CASSGLRLRRVAFF
>NA|15|TRBV19|TRBJ2-2
TGTGCCAGTAGAAGGGGTTTTGGTCCCACCGGGGAGCTGTTTTTT
CASRRGFGPTGELFF
>TRBD1|14|TRBV2|TRBJ1-3
TGTGCCAGCAGTGAACAGGGGGCTGGAAACACCATATATTTT
CASSEQGAGNTIYF
>NA|17|TRBV19|TRBJ1-4
TGTGCCAGTAGTCAGGACATGGGCCCTACGGACAATGAAAAACTGTTTTTT
CASSQDMGPTDNEKLFF
>NA|13|TRBV6-5|TRBJ1-2
TGTGCCAGCTCGCAAGGGCAGGGGCTTGGCTACACCTTC
CASSQGQGLGYTF
>NA|13|TRBV25-1|TRBJ1-2
TGTGCCAGCAGTGTCATTGGGGCCTATGGCTACACCTTC
CASSVIGAYGYTF
>NA|17|TRBV29-1|TRBJ1-4
TGCAGCGTTGAATGGGCCGCAGGGGCGGGTGGTAATGAAAAACTGTTTTTT
CSVEWAAGAGGNEKLFF
>NA|13|TRBV7-3|TRBJ2-7
TGTGCCAGCAGCTTGAGCAGGGTGGAAGAGCAGTACTTC
CASSLSRVEEQYF
>NA|13|TRBV29-1|TRBJ2-7
TGCAGCGTTGCGCGGGGAGCCACGTACGAGCAGTACTTC
CSVARGATYEQYF
>NA|14|TRBV21-1|TRBJ1-3
TGTGCCAGCAGCCCCCCTTCTGCTGGAAACACCATATATTTT
CASSPPSAGNTIYF
>TRBD2|15|TRBV6-1|TRBJ2-1
TGTGCCAGCAGTGAAACTAGCGGGGGGTACAATGAGCAGTTCTTC
CASSETSGGYNEQFF